A selection of T cell receptor beta chains follows, all from one sample in a study of T cell responses to AZD1222 COVID-19 vaccine. The assay was immunoSEQ multiplex PCR, and TCRdb's table has in-frame clones only and misses some. The sample contains roughly 150,000 clones, about 91% of which appear only once. Sequenced material: peripheral blood, taken on day 0 of MenACWY control vaccination. The receptors here all came from an adult in good health. CDR3s include the opening cysteine and the closing phenylalanine or tryptophan. A D gene is named only where the DNA matches it firmly.

TRBV7-9,TRBJ1-2,-,TGTGCCAGCAGCTTATCGGGCAGGACTCATGACTATGGCTACACCTTC,CASSLSGRTHDYGYTF
TRBV6-1,TRBJ1-5,-,TGTGCCAGCAGTGTTACCCAACAGGGACATCGTGGCAATCAGCCCCAGCATTTT,CASSVTQQGHRGNQPQHF
TRBV7-9,TRBJ2-2,-,TGTGCCAGCAGCCCTCGAAGGGGAGACCCCGGGGAGCTGTTTTTT,CASSPRRGDPGELFF
TRBV12-3/TRBV12-4,TRBJ1-5,-,TGTGCCAGCAGTTTAAGGAGATCGGCCCAGCATTTT,CASSLRRSAQHF
TRBV30,TRBJ2-5,TRBD2,TGTGCCTGGAGGGGGACTAGCGAAGAGACCCAGTACTTC,CAWRGTSEETQYF
TRBV27,TRBJ1-6,TRBD1,TGTGCCAGCAGTTACCTAGAAACGACAGGGACGAATTCACCCCTCCACTTT,CASSYLETTGTNSPLHF
TRBV5-1,TRBJ2-7,-,TGCGCCAGCAGCTTTGATAGGAGGGAGCAGTACTTC,CASSFDRREQYF
TRBV18,TRBJ1-1,-,TGTGCCAGCGGAAACGAGGACGGGAACACTGAAGCTTTCTTT,CASGNEDGNTEAFF
TRBV6-2/TRBV6-3,TRBJ1-1,TRBD1,TGTGCCAGCAGTCGACCGGGGACAGGGCTCGCTGAAGCTTTCTTT,CASSRPGTGLAEAFF
TRBV11-1,TRBJ2-1,-,TGTGCCAGCAGCTTTGGAGCGCACAATGAGCAGTTCTTC,CASSFGAHNEQFF
TRBV7-2,TRBJ2-2,-,TGTGCCAGCAGCTTCTTGGGCCCATCGAACACCGGGGAGCTGTTTTTT,CASSFLGPSNTGELFF
TRBV19,TRBJ2-2,-,TGTGCCAGTAGTATGACATGGACAACGACCGGGGAGCTGTTTTTT,CASSMTWTTTGELFF
TRBV3-1/TRBV3-2,TRBJ1-3,-,TGTGCCAGCAGCTTAGGACAGGGAAACACCATATATTTT,CASSLGQGNTIYF
TRBV6-1,TRBJ1-1,TRBD1,TGTGCCAGCAGTGAAGATATGGAGGGGGCTGAAACTGAAGCTTTCTTT,CASSEDMEGAETEAFF
TRBV2,TRBJ2-7,TRBD1,TGTGCCAGCCACAGGGGCTCCTACGAGCAGTACTTC,CASHRGSYEQYF